This entry features one T cell receptor (beta chain) sequence. The CDR3 has 15 residues. CDR1 SQVTM and CDR2 ANQGSEA come from the germline V gene. Unmatched junction bases numbered 18, after V lost 7 bases and J lost 7 bases. The data were obtained in a study of chemoradiotherapy in HPV16-positive cancers. Study-level information: Functional T-cell assays on a couple of HPV16-positive patients' cells defined candidate HPV-specific clones and common TCR motifs.

Profiled with immunoSEQ multiplex PCR; TCRdb holds only in-frame clones, not every one. The sample records about 2,000 clones, around 90% being singletons. V and J are TRBV29-1 and TRBJ1-2, with 7 bases identical to TRBD1. The source is a human donor with HPV-associated anogenital cancer. The material sequenced was tumor tissue, taken from a patient who underwent chemoradiotherapy. The CDR3: CSAQPPQGQVGGYTF. The CDR3 region has the DNA TGCAGCGCCCAACCCCCACAGGGGCAAGTGGGTGGCTACACCTTC.